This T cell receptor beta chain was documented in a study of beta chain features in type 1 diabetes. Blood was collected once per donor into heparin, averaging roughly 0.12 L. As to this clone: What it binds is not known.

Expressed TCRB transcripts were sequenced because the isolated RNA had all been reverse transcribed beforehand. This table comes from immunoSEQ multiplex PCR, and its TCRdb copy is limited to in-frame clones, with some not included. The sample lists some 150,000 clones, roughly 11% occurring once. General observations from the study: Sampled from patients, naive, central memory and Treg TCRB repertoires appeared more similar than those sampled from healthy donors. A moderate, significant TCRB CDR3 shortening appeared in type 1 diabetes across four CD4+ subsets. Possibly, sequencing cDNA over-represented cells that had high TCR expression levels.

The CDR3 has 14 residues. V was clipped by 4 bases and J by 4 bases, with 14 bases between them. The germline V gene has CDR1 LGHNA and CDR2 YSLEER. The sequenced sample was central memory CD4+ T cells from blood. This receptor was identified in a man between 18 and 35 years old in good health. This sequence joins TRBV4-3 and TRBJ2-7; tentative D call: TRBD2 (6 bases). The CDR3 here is CASSPAGLSYEQYF. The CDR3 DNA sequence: TGCGCCAGCAGCCCCGCGGGACTGTCTTACGAGCAGTACTTC.